Each of the 22 T cell receptor beta chains below was sequenced from the same sample in a study of T cell clonality in common variable immunodeficiency. Regarding the study as a whole: Fewer deletions and N-nucleotide insertions were reportedly seen in common variable immunodeficiency TCR beta sequences.

These receptors have no known antigen. TCRdb's copy holds only in-frame clones and misses some; the assay was immunoSEQ multiplex PCR. Sampling found more than 30,000 clones, none seen once. Sequencing was carried out using peripheral blood mononuclear cells. The receptors stem from a human donor with common variable immunodeficiency.

This clone was seen many times. Read data end 3 residues before the CDR3 end; the end is taken from the germline J gene. The chain employs TRBV18 and TRBJ1-1; 9 nucleotides agree with TRBD1. Trimming cost V 6 bases and J 3 bases; bases outside gene matches: 11. This CDR3 is 16 amino acids long. From germline, CDR1 is KGHSH and CDR2 LQKENI. Incomplete CDR3 DNA: TGTGCCAGCTCCCTCCGAAAGGGACAGGGAGACACTGAA. The encoded protein is CASSLRKGQGDTE. The entire CDR3 protein reads CASSLRKGQGDTEAFF.

As to this clone: The read is 3 residues too short to cover the CDR3 end, so that end is filled in from the germline J gene. V usage is TRBV7-7 and J usage is TRBJ2-7, with TRBD1 matching over 10 bases. From germline, CDR1 is SSHAT and CDR2 FNYEAQ (reference sequence). This CDR3 has 13 residues. The J segment lost 5 bases and the V segment lost 6 bases, leaving 4 bases of the junction unmatched. This CDR3 reads CASSQDRGHEQYF. The DNA read from the CDR3 is TGTGCCAGCAGTCAAGACAGGGGGCACGAG. Based on the CDR3 plus reference TRBV7-7 and TRBJ2-7, the full variable domain is GAGVSQSPRYKVTKRGQDVTLRCDPISSHATLYWYQQALGQGPEFLTYFNYEAQPDKSGLPSDRFSAERPEGSISTLTIQRTEQRDSAMYRCASSQDRGHEQYFGPGTRLTVT.

This clone was found many times. Read coverage stops 3 residues before the CDR3 terminus; the germline J gene supplies the remainder. The chain is built from TRBV7-2 and TRBJ1-2, with 8 bases identical to TRBD1. Germline CDR1 and CDR2: SGHTA and FQGNSA. The CDR3 runs to 15 residues. The V segment lost 3 bases and the J segment 4 bases; nucleotides outside the gene matches: 7. CDR3 DNA (partial): TGTGCCAGCAGCTTTGACAGGGGCGGAAGCTATGGC. Protein sequence: CASSFDRGGSYG. The whole CDR3 sequence is CASSFDRGGSYGYTF. Together with reference TRBV7-2 and TRBJ1-2, the CDR3 gives the full variable domain: GAGVSQSPSNKVTEKGKDVELRCDPISGHTALYWYRQSLGQGLEFLIYFQGNSAPDKSGLPSDRFSAERTGGSVSTLTIQRTQQEDSAVYLCASSFDRGGSYGYTFGSGTRLTVV.

About this clone: The sequence runs out 3 residues before the end of the CDR3; the remainder is reconstructed from the germline J gene. The chain uses TRBV2 and TRBJ2-1, with 11 bases fitting TRBD2. V lost 5 bases and J lost 9; bases outside the gene matches: 15. The germline V gene encodes CDR1 SNHLY and CDR2 FYNNEI. The CDR3 has 17 amino acids. CDR3 loop: CASSKSPGLAAPGEQFF. The part of the CDR3 DNA that was read is TGTGCCAGCAGTAAATCTCCGGGACTAGCGGCCCCCGGTGAG.

This clone was detected ten times or more. The observed sequence ends 3 residues before the CDR3 terminus, with the missing tail filled in from the germline J gene. J is TRBJ2-3 and V is TRBV18; D unclear. The germline V gene has CDR1 KGHSH and CDR2 LQKENI. The length of the CDR3 is 13 residues. Trimming cost V 8 bases and J 0 bases, with 9 bases left between them. The CDR3 loop is CASRRVSTDTQYF. The sequenced part of the CDR3 DNA is TGTGCCAGCCGCCGGGTAAGCACAGATACG.

This clone was detected a few times. The read halts 3 residues ahead of the CDR3 end, with the missing end drawn from the germline J gene. The gene calls are TRBV6-2 or TRBV6-3 and TRBJ2-1; the D gene is possibly TRBD2 (6 bases). Per germline, CDR1 MNHEY and CDR2 SVGEGT. V dropped 7 bases and J dropped 4 bases, with 11 bases sitting between them. The CDR3 covers 13 residues. CDR3 DNA (partial): TGTGCCAGCACTCTACGGGGGTACAATGAG. Translation gives CASTLRGYNE. In full, the CDR3 is CASTLRGYNEQFF.

Worth noting for this clone: The DNA ends 3 residues before the CDR3 does, and the rest of the CDR3 is filled in from the germline J gene. The V gene is TRBV6-1, the J gene TRBJ1-2; TRBD1 matches at 7 bases. Germline assignment: CDR1 MNHNS and CDR2 SASEGT. V shed 4 bases and J 3 bases; nucleotides not matched to a gene: 5. This CDR3 has 14 residues. The part of the CDR3 DNA that was read is TGTGCCAGCAGTGTCACCGGGACAGACTATGGC. Translated, it gives CASSVTGTDYG. The whole CDR3 sequence reads CASSVTGTDYGYTF.

This clone has just a few counts. The observed sequence ends 3 residues before the CDR3 terminus, with the missing tail filled in from the germline J gene. The chain employs TRBV2 and TRBJ2-5, with TRBD1 as a possible D gene (6 bases). Trimming left V 3 bases short and J 5 bases short, with 13 bases between. The CDR3 is made up of 14 amino acids. Germline V CDR1 and CDR2: SNHLY, FYNNEI. The sequenced CDR3 bases are TGTGCCAGCAGTGACTCCAGGGGCGGGGAGACC. Translation gives CASSDSRGGET. The full CDR3 protein reads CASSDSRGGETQYF.

This clone turned up a few times. The read halts 3 residues ahead of the CDR3 end, with the missing end drawn from the germline J gene. The chain carries TRBV7-6 and TRBJ2-2; D perhaps matches TRBD1 (5 bases). V lost 2 bases and J lost 3, with 13 bases in between. CDR3 length: 16 amino acids. Germline CDR1 reads SGHVS; CDR2 reads FNYEAQ. The DNA read from the CDR3 is TGTGCCAGCAGCTTATTAGGCAGGGTGGACACCGGGGAG. Amino acid sequence: CASSLLGRVDTGE. The full-length CDR3 reads as CASSLLGRVDTGELFF.

This clone was found many times. The read terminates 3 residues ahead of where the CDR3 ends, so the germline J gene completes it. V gene TRBV5-1 combines with J gene TRBJ1-1; D is ambiguous. The V end lost 3 bases, the J end lost 1 base, and 10 bases lay between the germline ends. This CDR3 is 14 amino acids long. Germline values: CDR1 SGHRS, CDR2 YFSETQ. Incomplete CDR3 DNA: TGCGCCAGCAGCTCGGGGTTAGCGAACACTGAA. Its translation is CASSSGLANTE. The complete CDR3 sequence is CASSSGLANTEAFF.

Note on this clone: Sequencing ends 3 residues short of the CDR3 end; the germline J gene provides the rest. The chain combines TRBV6-2 or TRBV6-3 with TRBJ2-7; TRBD1 aligns across 9 bases. This CDR3 is 16 amino acids long. The V gene end was trimmed by 6 bases and the J gene end by 5 bases; junction bases not matched to a gene: 14. CDR1 and CDR2 (germline): MNHEY, SVGEGT. CDR3 DNA, as far as it was read: TGTGCCAGCAGCCATGGTGACAGGGGGTTCTTCCACGAG. Translating gives CASSHGDRGFFHE. The entire CDR3 is CASSHGDRGFFHEQYF.

A few counts support this clone. The read comes to an end 3 residues before the CDR3 does, leaving the germline J gene to fill in the end. The J gene is TRBJ2-7, the V gene TRBV19; 9 nucleotides align to TRBD1. The CDR3 consists of 14 residues. Germline values: CDR1 LNHDA, CDR2 SQIVND (reference sequence). The trim removed 5 bases at V and 2 bases at J, leaving 4 bases unmatched. CDR3 bases read: TGTGCCAGTAGTGGTGGGACAGGGCCCTACGAG. Protein sequence: CASSGGTGPYE. In full, the CDR3 reads CASSGGTGPYEQYF.

In this sample, this clone turned up many times. The sequence runs out 3 residues before the end of the CDR3; the remainder is reconstructed from the germline J gene. The genes are TRBV20-1 and TRBJ2-7; 7 positions agree with TRBD1. V trimming: 4 bases; J trimming: 6 bases; junction bases outside the gene matches: 12. Germline V lookup: CDR1 DFQATT, CDR2 SNEGSKA (reference sequence). The CDR3 consists of 14 residues. The CDR3 reads CSANRQGLISEQYF. CDR3 DNA, as far as it was read: TGCAGTGCTAATAGACAGGGTTTAATCTCCGAG.

With respect to this clone: The read terminates 3 residues before the CDR3 end, so the remaining end is supplied by the germline J gene. The chain has TRBV5-1 and TRBJ2-7, with TRBD2 identical over 9 bases. V lost 7 bases, J lost 1 base, and 12 bases stayed unmatched. The CDR3 has 16 residues. Germline V gene lookup returns CDR1 SGHRS and CDR2 YFSETQ. CDR3 bases read: TGCGCCAGCGGGGGAAGGGGAAGCGGGGGGTCCTACGAG. Translating it yields CASGGRGSGGSYE. From start to end, the CDR3 is CASGGRGSGGSYEQYF.

In regard to this clone: With the read ending 3 residues before the CDR3 end, the germline J gene is used to fill in that end. J is TRBJ2-7 and V is TRBV7-9; 10 nucleotides line up with TRBD2. V shed 3 bases, J shed 6 bases, and the junction held 2 bases outside the gene matches. In germline, CDR1 is SEHNR, CDR2 FQNEAQ (reference sequence). The CDR3 contains 13 residues. The sequenced CDR3 bases are TGTGCCAGCAGCTTTGGACTAGCGGCCGAG. It translates to CASSFGLAAE. The full CDR3 protein reads CASSFGLAAEQYF.

This clone was recorded many times. The read ends 3 residues before the CDR3 terminus; that terminus is restored from the germline J gene. This chain links TRBV30 with TRBJ1-5; a possible D gene is TRBD1 (5 bases). Per germline, CDR1 GTSNPN and CDR2 SVGIG (reference sequence). V lost 4 bases and J lost 7, with 11 bases in between. This CDR3 contains 12 residues. The CDR3 DNA, read in part, is TGTGCCTGGAATTCGGAGGGGCAGCCC. Its translation: CAWNSEGQP. The whole CDR3 sequence is CAWNSEGQPQHF.

At least ten counts were recorded for this clone. Read sequence stops 3 residues before the CDR3 end, and the germline J gene provides the missing end. The chain combines TRBV5-1 with TRBJ1-6; 10 bases match TRBD1. The germline gives CDR1 SGHRS, CDR2 YFSETQ. This CDR3 region has 16 residues. V shed 0 bases and J 8 bases; nucleotides not matched to a gene: 5. The DNA read from the CDR3 is TGCGCCAGCAGCTTGGGGACAGGGGGGACGGATTCACCC. Protein product: CASSLGTGGTDSP. The whole CDR3 region reads CASSLGTGGTDSPLHF.

This clone is medium-sized in the sample. The read ends 3 residues before the CDR3 terminus; that terminus is restored from the germline J gene. The chain employs TRBV5-1 and TRBJ2-3; D uncertain. The V end lost 1 base, the J end lost 2 bases, and 11 bases lay between the germline ends. CDR3 length equals 15 residues. Germline V lookup: CDR1 SGHRS, CDR2 YFSETQ. The sequenced part of the CDR3 DNA is TGCGCCAGCAGCTTGTCTCCAGTTAACACAGATACG. Encoded protein: CASSLSPVNTDT. The complete CDR3 protein is CASSLSPVNTDTQYF.

Remarks on this clone: The read terminates 3 residues ahead of where the CDR3 ends, so the germline J gene completes it. The chain couples TRBV5-6 to TRBJ1-2; no definite D call. Germline assignment: CDR1 SGHDT and CDR2 YYEEEE. There are 14 residues in the CDR3. V shed 0 bases and J shed 4 bases, with 10 bases lying between them. This CDR3 reads CASSLVQKTYGYTF. The DNA read from the CDR3 is TGTGCCAGCAGCTTGGTACAGAAGACCTATGGC.

Details on this clone: The junction shows a germline mismatch at one end, possibly a read error. The CDR3 end lies 3 residues beyond the end of the read and is filled in from the germline J gene. Different DNA sequences within this sample yield the same CDR3. The V and J genes are TRBV7-9 and TRBJ1-1; D may be TRBD1 (6 bases). This CDR3 region has 13 residues. The germline V gene has CDR1 SEHNR and CDR2 FQNEAQ (reference sequence). CDR3 in amino acids: CSSSLLQGTEAFF. Partial CDR3 DNA: TGTTCCAGCAGTTTGCTACAGGGAACTGAA.

This clone was seen ten or more times. The read terminates 3 residues ahead of where the CDR3 ends, so the germline J gene completes it. The chain couples TRBV19 to TRBJ1-2, with D unresolved. This CDR3 has 13 amino acids. The germline V and J ends were trimmed by 2 bases and 7 bases, with 11 bases remaining between them. Per the germline V gene, CDR1 is LNHDA and CDR2 is SQIVND (reference sequence). The covered CDR3 bases are TGTGCCAGTAGTATAACGCCCGGGGTTGGC. This encodes CASSITPGVG. The whole CDR3 reads CASSITPGVGYTF.

With respect to this clone: Read data end 3 residues before the CDR3 end; the end is taken from the germline J gene. This chain links TRBV19 with TRBJ2-7; the D gene is possibly TRBD1 (5 bases). Per germline, CDR1 LNHDA and CDR2 SQIVND (reference sequence). V lost 3 bases and J lost 2, with 11 bases in between. The CDR3 runs 14 residues. Partial CDR3 DNA: TGTGCCAGTAGTATGGTCAGGGCCCCCTACGAG. As protein: CASSMVRAPYE. The entire CDR3 is CASSMVRAPYEQYF.